This T cell receptor (beta chain) was sequenced during a study of beta chain features in type 1 diabetes. The study's findings and limits: Patients and controls would share equally any PCR tilt toward shorter templates.

Investigators reverse transcribed all isolated RNA, so they sequenced expressed TCRB transcripts. Sequenced by immunoSEQ multiplex PCR; TCRdb stores in-frame clones only, minus some. The sample records under 300,000 clones, approximately 8.1% being singletons. V was clipped by 2 bases and J by 4 bases; unmatched bases: 11. The germline V gene has CDR1 SGHRS and CDR2 YFSETQ. The CDR3 consists of 17 residues. Concerning this clone: Its cognate antigen is unknown.

The rearrangement joins TRBV5-1 to TRBJ2-2, with 7 bases identical to TRBD1. The sequencing sample was made of central memory CD4+ T cells from blood. This sequence originates from a young woman in good health. CDR3 in DNA: TGCGCCAGCAGCTTCTCTCGGACAGGTCAGGGCACCGGGGAGCTGTTTTTT. Translating it yields CASSFSRTGQGTGELFF.